The 16 T cell receptor beta chains below all came from one sample that was sequenced in a study of response to subunit inactivated influenza vaccine. TCRdb fed the RT-PCR reads into MiXCR, producing one record per CDR3 protein. The table shows about 160,000 distinct CDR3 sequences, with roughly 10% occurring only once. Source: CD8+ T cells sorted from PBMCs, taken around 2 years after vaccination. Receptors were obtained from a man aged 45 to 75 who received an inactivated influenza vaccine.

The chain has TRBV7-6 and TRBJ2-7, with 9 bases that match TRBD1. J lost 0 bases, V lost 6 bases, and 6 bases had no gene match. Germline CDR1 reads SGHVS; CDR2 reads FNYEAQ. This CDR3 is built from 15 residues. The CDR3 spells CASSLGQGRSYEQYF. The CDR3 region has the DNA TGTGCCAGCAGTCTGGGACAGGGACGCTCCTACGAGCAGTACTTC.

The gene calls are TRBV4-3 and TRBJ2-7, with D unresolved. Per the germline V gene, CDR1 is LGHNA and CDR2 is YSLEER. The CDR3 consists of 12 residues. The V and J ends lost 6 bases and 6 bases respectively, with 12 bases between them. DNA for the CDR3: TGCGCCAGCAGTCCAAACCGGGCCGAGCAGTACTTC. It is translated as CASSPNRAEQYF.

The rearrangement uses TRBV4-1 and TRBJ1-5; D gene uncertain. Between the trimmed V and J ends, which lost 3 bases and 2 bases, there was a span of 8 bases. This CDR3 region has 14 residues. Germline V CDR1 and CDR2: MGHRA, YSYEKL. The CDR3 DNA reads TGCGCCAGCAGCCAGGGATTGGGCAATCAGCCCCAGCATTTT. Translating gives CASSQGLGNQPQHF.

In its sample, this clonotype was seen a few times. This chain joins TRBV6-5 and TRBJ2-1; unclear D gene. Germline V gene data show CDR1 as MNHEY and CDR2 as SVGAGI. The ends were cut back, 2 bases at V and 7 bases at J, with 9 bases in the middle. The CDR3 is made up of 13 amino acids. CDR3 sequence (DNA): TGTGCCAGCAGTTACAACCCGGCAAATGAGCAGTTCTTC. Translated, it gives CASSYNPANEQFF.

This clonotype was observed a handful of times. The chain employs TRBV14 and TRBJ2-5; D gene uncertain. In germline, CDR1 is SGHDN, CDR2 FVKESK. This CDR3 region has 17 residues. V lost 0 bases and J lost 5, with 19 bases in between. The CDR3 DNA is TGTGCCAGCAGCCAAGAAACCCCATTGGACGTATTGGAGACCCAGTACTTC. It yields the protein CASSQETPLDVLETQYF.

Only a few counts were recorded for this clonotype. The CDR3 reads CATYPQGARWYETQYF. Written as DNA, the CDR3 is TGTGCCACTTACCCCCAGGGGGCGCGATGGTACGAGACCCAGTACTTC. The J gene is TRBJ2-5, the V gene TRBV28; 8 bases are a match to TRBD1. This CDR3 contains 16 residues. With V trimmed by 10 bases and J by 5 bases, 18 bases remained unmatched. CDR1 and CDR2 (germline): MDHEN, SYDVKM.

This clonotype has only a few counts. V gene TRBV5-6 combines with J gene TRBJ1-2; no reliable D call. Trimming left V 2 bases short and J 9 bases short, with 11 bases between. The CDR3 extends over 12 amino acids. Germline assignment: CDR1 SGHDT and CDR2 YYEEEE. This CDR3 is CASSFGDNRYTF. Here the CDR3 DNA reads TGTGCCAGCAGCTTTGGTGACAATCGCTACACCTTC.

The gene calls are TRBV12-3 or TRBV12-4 and TRBJ2-1; 7 bases are shared with TRBD1. The CDR3 has 16 residues. The trim removed 3 bases at V and 9 bases at J, leaving 14 bases unmatched. Here the CDR3 DNA reads TGTGCCAGCAGTTTTGGTGGTGAAGGGGGCTTGGGTGAGCAGTTCTTC. Protein: CASSFGGEGGLGEQFF.

The sample holds a few counts of this clonotype. The J gene is TRBJ2-1, the V gene TRBV30, with TRBD1 as a possible D gene (5 bases). Germline values: CDR1 GTSNPN, CDR2 SVGIG (reference sequence). The CDR3 is 14 residues long. Trimming stripped 0 bases from V and 3 bases from J, with 9 bases between. CDR3 loop: CAWSVPGIYNEQFF. The CDR3 region has the DNA TGTGCCTGGAGTGTACCAGGGATCTACAATGAGCAGTTCTTC.

This sequence joins TRBV12-3 or TRBV12-4 and TRBJ2-1; 10 bases are a match to TRBD2. CDR3 size: 16 residues. V dropped 6 bases and J dropped 9; count of bases not matched to a gene: 14. Here the CDR3 reads CASSHLGASGSLEQFF. DNA of the CDR3: TGTGCCAGCAGCCACCTGGGGGCTAGCGGGAGCCTTGAGCAGTTCTTC.

The chain couples TRBV7-6 to TRBJ2-1; 7 bases match TRBD1. The CDR3 sequence is 12 residues long. J was trimmed by 2 bases and V by 8 bases; bases with no gene match: 0. Germline-derived CDR1 and CDR2 are SGHVS and FNYEAQ. CDR3 in amino acids: CASGTAYNEQFF. DNA of the CDR3: TGTGCCAGCGGGACAGCCTACAATGAGCAGTTCTTC.

The sample holds many counts of this clonotype. This sequence joins TRBV7-8 and TRBJ2-5, with TRBD2 as a possible D gene (6 bases). The CDR3 length is 13 residues. Germline CDR1 reads SGHVS; CDR2 reads FQNEAQ. The V end lost 4 bases, the J end lost 3 bases, and 9 bases lay between the germline ends. The CDR3 bases are TGTGCCAGCAGCTCGGGACTCGAAGAGACCCAGTACTTC. Its protein product is CASSSGLEETQYF.

The chain recombines TRBV20-1 with TRBJ2-7, with TRBD2 matching 9 bases. CDR1 and CDR2 from the germline V gene are DFQATT and SNEGSKA (reference sequence). Trimming cost V 5 bases and J 1 base; bases outside gene matches: 9. The CDR3 is 15 amino acids. The CDR3 DNA reads as TGCAGTGCTCATTTTCTAGCGGGGACATCCTACGAGCAGTACTTC. It specifies CSAHFLAGTSYEQYF.

This clonotype was counted between two and nine times. This chain uses TRBV4-3 with TRBJ2-2; no clear D gene. This CDR3 is built from 15 residues. Germline CDR1 reads LGHNA; CDR2 reads YSLEER. The V and J ends lost 0 bases and 1 base respectively, with 6 bases between them. CDR3 bases: TGCGCCAGCAGCCAAGAGTTCCTGAACACCGGGGAGCTGTTTTTT. Protein: CASSQEFLNTGELFF.

V usage is TRBV12-3 or TRBV12-4 and J usage is TRBJ2-5; no clear D. This CDR3 spans 14 amino acids. V lost 6 bases and J 4 bases, leaving 15 bases between the germline ends. The CDR3 is CASSPGGRVETQYF. DNA for the CDR3: TGTGCCAGCAGCCCCGGCGGACGGGTAGAGACCCAGTACTTC.

This clonotype was picked up a small number of times. Here the CDR3 DNA reads TGTGCCAGCAGCTTAGGTGGACAGTTCACTGAAGCTTTCTTT. This encodes CASSLGGQFTEAFF. This chain links TRBV7-9 with TRBJ1-1, with D perhaps TRBD1 (6 bases). This CDR3 contains 14 residues. Germline CDR1 reads SEHNR; CDR2 reads FQNEAQ (reference sequence). V was shortened by 1 base and J by 4 bases, with 10 bases between the two germline ends.